The 20 T cell receptor beta chains below all came from one sample that was sequenced in a study of beta chain features in type 1 diabetes. Study results and limitations: Shorter TCRB CDR3s, moderately but significantly so, were found in Type 1 diabetes patients in all four CD4+ subsets.

The investigators reverse transcribed all of the isolated RNA, so they sequenced expressed TCRB transcripts. Some clones are missing from TCRdb's copy, which holds only in-frame ones; the method was immunoSEQ multiplex PCR. The table includes some 280,000 clones, around 15% detected once. Their cognate antigens are unknown. Sequenced sample: naive CD4+ T cells from blood. The receptors stem from a man aged 30-40 years with type 1 diabetes.

V usage is TRBV2 and J usage is TRBJ2-1, with 9 bases identical to TRBD2. The length of the CDR3 is 12 residues. Germline CDR1 and CDR2: SNHLY and FYNNEI. V shed 8 bases, J shed 8 bases, and the junction held 4 bases outside the gene matches. The CDR3 DNA follows: TGTGCCAGCGGGCGGGAGGGGGATGAGCAGTTCTTC. Amino acid sequence: CASGREGDEQFF.

This clone was detected only a few times. The chain combines TRBV25-1 with TRBJ2-1, with a tentative D call TRBD1 (6 bases). The CDR3 loop spans 13 amino acids. CDR1 MGHDK and CDR2 SYGVNS come from the germline V gene. The V end lost 8 bases, the J end lost 8 bases, and 16 bases lay between the germline ends. The CDR3 protein is CASVTGTTDEQFF. The CDR3 region has the DNA TGTGCCAGCGTGACAGGCACAACGGATGAGCAGTTCTTC.

This clone was detected a few times. The J gene is TRBJ1-5, the V gene TRBV6-6; possible D gene TRBD1, 5 bases. Germline V lookup: CDR1 MNHNY, CDR2 SVGAGI (reference sequence). The CDR3 is 13 residues long. The V end was cut by 5 bases, the J end by 5 bases, with 10 bases between. CDR3 DNA: TGTGCCAGCAGTGAGAGGGACTATCAGCCCCAGCATTTT. Amino acid sequence: CASSERDYQPQHF.

The chain employs TRBV4-2 and TRBJ2-7; 11 bases are shared with TRBD2. From germline, CDR1 is LGHNA and CDR2 YNFKEQ. The length of the CDR3 is 18 residues. V shed 5 bases and J 6 bases; nucleotides not matched to a gene: 18. CDR3 nucleotide sequence: TGTGCCAGCAGCGACCCGGCATTAGCGGGAGGGCTTACGATCGAGCAGTACTTC. This encodes CASSDPALAGGLTIEQYF.

This chain uses TRBV2 with TRBJ2-2; 8 bases match TRBD1. Germline lookup yields CDR1 SNHLY and CDR2 FYNNEI. V gave up 1 base and J gave up 7 bases; unmatched junction bases: 8. The CDR3 runs to 16 residues. CDR3 nucleotides: TGTGCCAGCAGTGAAGAACCAGGGGGCTTCGGCGGGGAGCTGTTTTTT. Translated, it gives CASSEEPGGFGGELFF.

V gene TRBV14 combines with J gene TRBJ2-3; no clear D gene. The CDR3 extends over 14 amino acids. Trimming removed 0 bases from V and 2 bases from J, with 6 bases in between. Germline V CDR1 and CDR2: SGHDN, FVKESK. CDR3 protein: CASSQETYTDTQYF. The CDR3 DNA is TGTGCCAGCAGCCAAGAAACTTACACAGATACGCAGTATTTT.

This clone was detected only a few times. The gene calls are TRBV7-9 and TRBJ2-2; perhaps TRBD1 as D (6 bases). CDR3 length equals 15 residues. Germline-derived CDR1 and CDR2 are SEHNR and FQNEAQ (reference sequence). V gave up 5 bases and J gave up 3 bases, with 13 bases separating them. The chain's CDR3 is CASSPRGGDTGELFF. The CDR3 DNA sequence: TGTGCCAGCAGCCCCCGAGGGGGAGACACCGGGGAGCTGTTTTTT.

The chain joins TRBV7-9 to TRBJ2-1; D is possibly TRBD2 (6 bases). This CDR3 is built from 13 residues. V dropped 8 bases and J dropped 3 bases, with 11 bases sitting between them. Germline CDR1 SEHNR, CDR2 FQNEAQ (reference sequence). Written as DNA, the CDR3 is TGTGCCAGCGCCCCGACTAGCTACAATGAGCAGTTCTTC. This sequence encodes CASAPTSYNEQFF. The whole variable domain, filled in from reference TRBV7-9 and TRBJ2-1, reads DTGVSQNPRHKITKRGQNVTFRCDPISEHNRLYWYRQTLGQGPEFLTYFQNEAQLEKSRLLSDRFSAERPKGSFSTLEIQRTEQGDSAMYLCASAPTSYNEQFFGPGTRLTVL.

The chain recombines TRBV28 with TRBJ2-7, with a weak D call TRBD1 (5 bases). This CDR3 is built from 14 residues. Germline values: CDR1 MDHEN, CDR2 SYDVKM. Trimming removed 8 bases at V and 5 bases at J, with 19 bases between. The DNA of the CDR3 is TGTGCCAGCGTAGACAGCTCCAAACGGGACGAGCAGTACTTC. This encodes CASVDSSKRDEQYF.

This clone occurred a few times. The rearrangement joins TRBV5-1 to TRBJ2-4, with TRBD1 as a possible D gene (5 bases). The CDR3 is 14 amino acids. V gave up 2 bases and J gave up 7 bases, with 13 bases separating them. The V gene's germline CDR1 is SGHRS and CDR2 YFSETQ. The CDR3 region has the DNA TGCGCCAGCAGCTTCGACAGCCAAGTGAACATTCAGTACTTC. This encodes CASSFDSQVNIQYF. Complete variable domain (other parts from reference TRBV5-1 and TRBJ2-4): KAGVTQTPRYLIKTRGQQVTLSCSPISGHRSVSWYQQTPGQGLQFLFEYFSETQRNKGNFPGRFSGRQFSNSRSEMNVSTLELGDSALYLCASSFDSQVNIQYFGAGTRLSVL.

The chain joins TRBV18 to TRBJ2-1; 7 nucleotides agree with TRBD1. Germline V CDR1 and CDR2: KGHSH, LQKENI. Trimming at V came to 1 base and at J to 1 base, leaving 4 bases not matched to a gene. This CDR3 is 16 amino acids long. The CDR3 here is CASSPRQGDSYNEQFF. CDR3 nucleotides: TGTGCCAGCTCACCACGACAGGGAGATTCCTACAATGAGCAGTTCTTC.

V and J are TRBV7-2 and TRBJ2-7; no reliable D call. V was cut by 2 bases and J by 6 bases, with 14 bases left in between. CDR3 length: 14 residues. Germline CDR1 is SGHTA and CDR2 is FQGNSA. In DNA, the CDR3 is TGTGCCAGCAGCTTATTGTACATGCCTTCCGAGCAGTACTTC. The encoded protein is CASSLLYMPSEQYF.

This clone was detected only a few times. The chain links TRBV27 to TRBJ2-3; 8 nucleotides agree with TRBD1. V was pared by 4 bases and J by 6 bases, with 9 bases of the junction left unmatched. The CDR3 is 15 residues long. Germline V gene sequence: CDR1 MNHEY, CDR2 SMNVEV (reference sequence). DNA of the CDR3: TGTGCCAGCAGTTGGTCCCAGGGGGCGCAGGATACGCAGTATTTT. Its translation: CASSWSQGAQDTQYF.

The chain couples TRBV18 to TRBJ2-7; perhaps TRBD2 as D (6 bases). The CDR3 length is 14 residues. Germline V lookup: CDR1 KGHSH, CDR2 LQKENI. V lost 7 bases and J 4 bases, leaving 17 bases between the germline ends. CDR3 coding DNA: TGTGCCAGCTTCCCGGGGGATAGGGAATACGAGCAGTACTTC. Protein: CASFPGDREYEQYF.

The chain carries TRBV2 and TRBJ1-1, with D possibly matching TRBD1 (6 bases). This CDR3 has 14 amino acids. Germline CDR1 is SNHLY and CDR2 is FYNNEI. V lost 4 bases to trimming and J lost 1 base, with 10 bases between them. The CDR3, as DNA: TGTGCCAGCAGTGCCAGGGACAAGAACACTGAAGCTTTCTTT. It translates to CASSARDKNTEAFF.

This chain links TRBV6-5 with TRBJ2-5; TRBD1 matches 9 bases. Trimming at V came to 2 bases and at J to 4 bases, leaving 8 bases not matched to a gene. The V gene's germline CDR1 is MNHEY and CDR2 SVGAGI. The CDR3 totals 16 residues. CDR3 in amino acids: CASSYAGQGWGETQYF. The CDR3 DNA reads as TGTGCCAGCAGTTACGCGGGACAGGGTTGGGGAGAGACCCAGTACTTC.

This clone was recorded a few times. The rearrangement links TRBV7-2 to TRBJ1-4; 8 positions match TRBD1. CDR1 is SGHTA and CDR2 is FQGNSA in the germline V gene. This CDR3 is 13 amino acids long. Trimming at V came to 3 bases and at J to 8 bases, leaving 2 bases not matched to a gene. CDR3 residues: CASSFRGPEKLFF. CDR3 sequence (DNA): TGTGCCAGCAGCTTCAGGGGGCCCGAAAAACTGTTTTTT.

The chain couples TRBV4-2 to TRBJ2-1, with 9 bases aligning to TRBD2. Per the germline V gene, CDR1 is LGHNA and CDR2 is YNFKEQ. Germline trimming cut 4 bases from V and 8 bases from J; bases unmatched to any gene: 12. This CDR3 spans 16 amino acids. The CDR3 is CASSPNQASGTDEQFF. The DNA for the CDR3 is TGTGCCAGCAGCCCAAACCAAGCTAGCGGGACGGATGAGCAGTTCTTC.

The rearrangement links TRBV18 to TRBJ1-5; a weak D match, TRBD1 (5 bases). This CDR3 is built from 16 residues. V lost 0 bases, J lost 4 bases, and 13 bases lay in between. Looked up from germline, CDR1 is KGHSH and CDR2 is LQKENI. CDR3 DNA: TGTGCCAGCTCACCACCGGGGGGTCGGGGTAATCAGCCCCAGCATTTT. Protein: CASSPPGGRGNQPQHF.

CDR3 in amino acids: CASSPPPGLSTGELFF. DNA of the CDR3: TGTGCCAGCAGCCCGCCCCCGGGATTGAGCACCGGGGAGCTGTTTTTT. The V and J genes are TRBV7-3 and TRBJ2-2; D may be TRBD2 (5 bases). V gave up 5 bases and J gave up 4 bases, with 17 bases separating them. CDR3 size: 16 residues. Germline lookup yields CDR1 SGHTA and CDR2 FQGTGA.